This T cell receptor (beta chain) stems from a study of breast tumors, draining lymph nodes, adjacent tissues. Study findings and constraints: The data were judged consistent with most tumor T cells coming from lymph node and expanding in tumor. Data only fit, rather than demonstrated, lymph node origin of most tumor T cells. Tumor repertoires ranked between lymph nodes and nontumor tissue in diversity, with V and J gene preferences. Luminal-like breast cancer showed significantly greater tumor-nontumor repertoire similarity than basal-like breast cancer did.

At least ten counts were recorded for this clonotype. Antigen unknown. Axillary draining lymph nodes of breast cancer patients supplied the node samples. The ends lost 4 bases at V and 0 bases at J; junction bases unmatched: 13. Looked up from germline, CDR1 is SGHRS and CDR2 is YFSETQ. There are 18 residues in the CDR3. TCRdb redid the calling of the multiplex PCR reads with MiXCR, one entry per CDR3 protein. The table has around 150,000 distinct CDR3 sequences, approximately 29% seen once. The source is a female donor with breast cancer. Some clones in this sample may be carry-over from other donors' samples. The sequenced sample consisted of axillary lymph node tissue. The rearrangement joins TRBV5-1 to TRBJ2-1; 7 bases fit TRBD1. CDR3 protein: CASSRDRDKKNSYNEQFF. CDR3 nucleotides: TGCGCCAGCAGCCGTGACAGGGACAAGAAAAACTCCTACAATGAGCAGTTCTTC.